The source of this T cell receptor (beta chain) is a study of cytomegalovirus exposure and HLA in healthy donors. Whole-study findings and limits: What was likely a sequencing artifact was a cluster of highly shared sequence variants. Reports indicated that the classifier achieved high specificity and sensitivity in diagnosing cytomegalovirus status. It was confirmed in vitro that three of the CMV-associated chains were specific for CMV antigens.

Primers included in the PCR were 60 Vbeta and 13 Jbeta primers. Assay: immunoSEQ multiplex PCR; the TCRdb copy retains only in-frame clones and omits some. Of roughly 190,000 clones in the sample, roughly 79% are singletons; the top ten hold 2% to 2.5%. The CDR3 consists of 18 residues. V lost 1 base and J lost 5; bases outside the gene matches: 10. Germline CDR1 reads LGHNA; CDR2 reads YSLEER. Points on this clone: Its antigen is not identified.

The specimen sequenced was PBMCs. The chain links TRBV4-3 to TRBJ2-3, with 12 bases matching TRBD1. This receptor was identified in a woman under 40 in good health and CMV-seropositive. The CDR3 loop reads CASSQVLRDRGRLDTQYF. CDR3 sequence (DNA): TGCGCCAGCAGCCAAGTGCTCCGGGACAGGGGGCGATTAGATACGCAGTATTTT.